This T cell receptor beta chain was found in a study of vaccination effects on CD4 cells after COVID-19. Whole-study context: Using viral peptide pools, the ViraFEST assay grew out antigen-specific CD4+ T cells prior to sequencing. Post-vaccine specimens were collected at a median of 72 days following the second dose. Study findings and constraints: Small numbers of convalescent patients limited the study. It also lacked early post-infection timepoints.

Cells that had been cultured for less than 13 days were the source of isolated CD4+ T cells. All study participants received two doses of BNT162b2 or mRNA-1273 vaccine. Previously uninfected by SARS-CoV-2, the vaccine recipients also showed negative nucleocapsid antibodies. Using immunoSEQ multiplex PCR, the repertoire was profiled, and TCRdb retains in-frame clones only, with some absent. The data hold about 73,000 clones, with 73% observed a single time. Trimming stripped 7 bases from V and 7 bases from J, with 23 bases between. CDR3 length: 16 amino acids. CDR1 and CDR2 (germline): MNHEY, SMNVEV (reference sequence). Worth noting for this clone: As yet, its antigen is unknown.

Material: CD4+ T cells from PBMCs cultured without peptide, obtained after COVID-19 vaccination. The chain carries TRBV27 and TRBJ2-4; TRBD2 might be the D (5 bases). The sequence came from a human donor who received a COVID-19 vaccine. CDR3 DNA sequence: TGTGCCAGCAATAGGAAGCGGAGCCTCCAAGTGAACATTCAGTACTTC. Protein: CASNRKRSLQVNIQYF.